This T cell receptor beta chain was profiled in a study of shared clonotypes between healthy human individuals. Authors' data handling: With immunoSEQ giving junction-only sequences and no quality scores, filtering differed. Only in-frame clones appear in the TCRdb table, and some are missing; sequencing was by immunoSEQ multiplex PCR. V, J and clone size are taken as reported in that table, and D and trimming were inferred from the DNA itself. Of about 480,000 clones in the sample, approximately 85% were seen once. This clone was detected once. CDR1 is SGHDN, CDR2 FVKESK, per germline. This CDR3 has 15 amino acids. V was pared by 4 bases and J by 3 bases, with 7 bases of the junction left unmatched.

This TCR was sampled from a woman between 35 and 50 years old in good health. Some clones in this sample may be carry-over from other donors' samples. What was sequenced was PBMCs. This chain links TRBV14 with TRBJ2-7, with 9 bases that match TRBD1. The CDR3, as DNA: TGTGCCAGCAGCCTCGGACAGGGGCGAAACTACGAGCAGTACTTC. Amino acid sequence: CASSLGQGRNYEQYF.